This T cell receptor beta chain stems from a study of cytomegalovirus exposure and HLA in healthy donors. The study, taken as a whole, reports: The authors judged a highly shared variant cluster likely a sequencing artifact.

In the case of this clone: Its antigen remains unidentified.

With 60 Vbeta and 13 Jbeta primers, the PCR was carried out. The assay was immunoSEQ multiplex PCR, and TCRdb's table has in-frame clones only and misses some. The repertoire includes around 150,000 clones, over 75% of them detected once, and about 0.66% sits in the top ten. The CDR3 runs 14 residues. The germline CDR1 and CDR2 sequences are SGHAT and FQNNGV. Trimming left V 1 base short and J 3 bases short, with 9 bases between. This chain uses TRBV11-2 with TRBJ1-2; the D gene is possibly TRBD1 (5 bases). Source material: PBMCs. This TCR was sampled from a male donor in good health and CMV-seronegative. The DNA of the CDR3 is TGTGCCAGCAGCTTAGCGGGGGACTACTATGGCTACACCTTC. Translated: CASSLAGDYYGYTF.